Listed below are T cell receptor beta chains from one sample, sequenced in a study of cytomegalovirus exposure and HLA in healthy donors. Profiling relied on immunoSEQ multiplex PCR, and the TCRdb table lists in-frame clones only, not all of them. The sample has 110,000 or so clones, 74% seen once; the top ten hold approximately 2.2%. Sequencing used PBMCs. These receptors originate from a human donor in good health. The CDR3 runs from the conserved cysteine through the conserved F or W. D genes are given only for firm matches. Clone size is stated in some rows and not others, as once, few, many or a class when expanded.

d_gene	j_gene	v_gene	abundance	CDR3nt	CDR3aa
NA	TRBJ2-7	TRBV10-3	NA	TGTGCCATCAGTGAGTCGGGGGCCAGGGACGAGCAGTACTTC	CAISESGARDEQYF
NA	TRBJ1-4	TRBV20-1	NA	TGCAGTGCTAGGGGGGGTGAAAAACTGTTTTTT	CSARGGEKLFF
TRBD1	TRBJ2-7	TRBV5-5	NA	TGTGCCAGCAGCTTGTCCACAGGGGGTGATGCCTTTACCTACGAGCAGTACTTC	CASSLSTGGDAFTYEQYF
NA	TRBJ2-5	TRBV5-1	NA	TGCGCCAGCAGCTCGGACGGGGGTTTAGAGACCCAGTACTTC	CASSSDGGLETQYF
NA	TRBJ1-4	TRBV5-1	NA	TGCGCCAGCAGGGTGGGGGCTGAAAAACTGTTTTTT	CASRVGAEKLFF
TRBD1	TRBJ2-7	TRBV2	NA	TGTGCCAGCAGTGTTGGGGACAGGGTGTATGACGAGCAGTACTTC	CASSVGDRVYDEQYF
NA	TRBJ2-5	TRBV9	NA	TGTGCCAGCAGCGTAGTTGGGGGCAGTAAAGAGACCCAGTACTTC	CASSVVGGSKETQYF
TRBD2	TRBJ2-7	TRBV27	NA	TGTGCCAGCAGTTTATCGTCTAGCGGGGACTACGAGCAGTACTTC	CASSLSSSGDYEQYF
NA	TRBJ2-1	TRBV28	NA	TGTGCCAGCAGCTCGGGACTGGTCTACAATGAGCAGTTCTTC	CASSSGLVYNEQFF
TRBD2	TRBJ2-1	TRBV5-1	few	TGCGCCAGCAGCTTCGGGGGGGCGTTTAGGGATGAGCAGTTCTTC	CASSFGGAFRDEQFF
TRBD1	TRBJ2-5	TRBV14	NA	TGTGCCAGCAGCCAAGCTGACAGGGAAATCGGGACCCAGTACTTC	CASSQADREIGTQYF
NA	TRBJ1-1	TRBV6-4	NA	TGTGCCAGCCGATGGGCAGCTCAATTGAACACTGAAGCTTTCTTT	CASRWAAQLNTEAFF
TRBD1	TRBJ2-7	TRBV6-1	few	TGTGCCAGCACCCAACGGACAGGGGGCGTTGGCGAGCAGTACTTC	CASTQRTGGVGEQYF
NA	TRBJ2-7	TRBV19	NA	TGTGCCAGTAGTGGCCCAAAGGGGACCTACGAGCAGTACTTC	CASSGPKGTYEQYF
NA	TRBJ2-1	TRBV4-2	NA	TGTGCCAGCAGCCAAGATCGAGCGGTCGACTCCTACAATGAGCAGTTCTTC	CASSQDRAVDSYNEQFF
TRBD1	TRBJ1-2	TRBV28	NA	TGTGCCAGCAGTTTTGCTGGTTTGAGGGGGCGCCGGTATGGCTACACCTTC	CASSFAGLRGRRYGYTF
TRBD2	TRBJ2-7	TRBV6-1	NA	TGTGCCAGCAGTGAACGAACCCCACTCGGGACTAGCGGGAGGGCTCCCTCCTACGAGCAGTACTTC	CASSERTPLGTSGRAPSYEQYF
NA	TRBJ1-4	TRBV10-3	NA	TGTGCCATCAGCGAGACAGGCGATAATGAAAAACTGTTTTTT	CAISETGDNEKLFF
TRBD1	TRBJ1-5	TRBV27	NA	TGTGCCAGCAGTCAAGGCAGGGGGAATCAGCTCCAGCATTTT	CASSQGRGNQLQHF
TRBD2	TRBJ2-6	TRBV11-2	NA	TGTGCCAGCAGCCCCGGACTAGTCAACGTCCTGACTTTC	CASSPGLVNVLTF
NA	TRBJ2-3	TRBV5-1	NA	TGCGCCAGCAGCTTGGGCGCGGCTAGCACAGATACGCAGTATTTT	CASSLGAASTDTQYF
TRBD2	TRBJ2-1	TRBV5-1	NA	TGCGCCAGCAGCTGGAGGACTAGCGCAGGGGCTAATGAGCAGTTCTTC	CASSWRTSAGANEQFF
NA	TRBJ1-1	TRBV9	NA	TGTGCCAGCAGCCCGGCCGTCCTGGCGGGCACTGAAGCTTTCTTT	CASSPAVLAGTEAFF
TRBD1	TRBJ1-4	TRBV2	few	TGTGCCAGCAGTGAAGCAGGGGGCGCATATGGAAAACTGTTTTTT	CASSEAGGAYGKLFF
NA	TRBJ2-7	TRBV27	once	TGTGCCAGCAGTGCCTCGGGGATCTACGAGCAGTACTTC	CASSASGIYEQYF
TRBD1	TRBJ2-7	TRBV18	NA	TGTGCCAGCTCTTCCGGGACAGGGTCCTACGAGCAGTACTTC	CASSSGTGSYEQYF
NA	TRBJ2-2	TRBV27	once	TGTGCCAGCAGTTTTTGGCCTAGAAACACCGGGGAGCTGTTTTTT	CASSFWPRNTGELFF
TRBD1	TRBJ2-3	TRBV10-1	NA	TGCGCCAGCCGGAACGGGACAGGGGAACATACGCAGTATTTT	CASRNGTGEHTQYF
TRBD2	TRBJ2-3	TRBV28	NA	TGTGCCACCCAGGACGGGGGGGGTACAGATACGCAGTATTTT	CATQDGGGTDTQYF
NA	TRBJ1-1	TRBV28	NA	TGTGCCAGCAGTTTAGTGGGGATATGGACTAGGGAAGCTTTCTTT	CASSLVGIWTREAFF
TRBD1	TRBJ2-4	TRBV28	NA	TGTGCCAGCAGCCTACAGGGGACCCTAGCCAAAAACATTCAGTACTTC	CASSLQGTLAKNIQYF
TRBD1	TRBJ2-2	TRBV4-2	NA	TGTGCCAGCAGCCAGGGGACAGATAACACCGGGGAGCTGTTTTTT	CASSQGTDNTGELFF
TRBD2	TRBJ2-3	TRBV7-9	NA	TGTGCCAGCAGCTCGACTAGCGGGGGACCAGCTAGCACAGATACGCAGTATTTT	CASSSTSGGPASTDTQYF
TRBD1	TRBJ1-1	TRBV5-1	NA	TGCGCCAGCAGCTTGGACAGGGGCCTCAAGAGGGCTGAAGCTTTCTTT	CASSLDRGLKRAEAFF
NA	TRBJ1-2	TRBV5-8	once	TGTGCCAGCAGCTTGTATCGGGGGCGGGGGGCCTCCTATGGCTACACCTTC	CASSLYRGRGASYGYTF
TRBD1	TRBJ1-1	TRBV6-1	NA	TGTGCCAGCAGTGAACGGAGGGACAGGAACACTGAAGCTTTCTTT	CASSERRDRNTEAFF
NA	TRBJ1-3	TRBV7-9	NA	TGTGCCAGCAGCTTAGATAAGGGGATAGGAAACACCATATATTTT	CASSLDKGIGNTIYF
NA	TRBJ1-5	TRBV6-1	NA	TGTGCCAGCATGGAGGGCAATCAGCCCCAGCATTTT	CASMEGNQPQHF
TRBD2	TRBJ2-5	TRBV15	NA	TGTGCCACCAGCGTTAGCGGGGGGGCCGGAGAGACCCAGTACTTC	CATSVSGGAGETQYF
TRBD1	TRBJ1-1	TRBV30	NA	TGTGCCTGGAGCGTGACAGGGCGCCCTGAAGCTTTCTTT	CAWSVTGRPEAFF
TRBD2	TRBJ2-5	TRBV7-7	NA	TGTGCCAGCAGCCCAGGGACTAGCGGGGGGGAGACCCAGTACTTC	CASSPGTSGGETQYF
NA	TRBJ2-2	TRBV5-6	few	TGTGCCAGCAGCTTTCGTCATCTAGCGATGAACACCGGGGAGCTGTTTTTT	CASSFRHLAMNTGELFF
NA	TRBJ1-5	TRBV20-1	NA	TGCAGTGCTGGGCTCCAACAGCCCCAGCATTTT	CSAGLQQPQHF
TRBD2	TRBJ2-7	TRBV27	NA	TGTGCCAGCAGTTTAACTAGCGGGGGGGCACAGGCGTACGAGCAGTACTTC	CASSLTSGGAQAYEQYF
NA	TRBJ2-7	TRBV4-1	NA	TGCGCCAGCAGCCAAGATCGGGTCACCTCCTACGAGCAGTACTTC	CASSQDRVTSYEQYF
TRBD2	TRBJ2-1	TRBV29-1	once	TGCAGCGTTGAGCCCGGGCAGGGCGGGAGGGCCTGGGGTGAGCAGTTCTTC	CSVEPGQGGRAWGEQFF
NA	TRBJ2-5	TRBV11-2	NA	TGTGCCAGCAGCTTATCGCAGCAAGAGACCCAGTACTTC	CASSLSQQETQYF
NA	TRBJ2-6	TRBV4-2	NA	TGTGCCAGCAGCCCCCCGGCTGGGGCCAACGTCCTGACTTTC	CASSPPAGANVLTF
TRBD2	TRBJ2-1	TRBV28	NA	TGTGCCAGCAGTGCTAGCGGGAGCTCCTACAATGAGCAGTTCTTC	CASSASGSSYNEQFF
TRBD2	TRBJ2-1	TRBV19	NA	TGTGCCAGTAGTATGCTGGCTAGCGGGAGCGCTGCGCAGTTCTTC	CASSMLASGSAAQFF
NA	TRBJ1-1	TRBV14	NA	TGTGCCAGCAGTCGGGGGGGGAAATTAAGGACTGAAGCTTTCTTT	CASSRGGKLRTEAFF
TRBD1	TRBJ1-2	TRBV4-3	NA	TGCGCCAGCAGGGACAGGGGTTCGGATTATGGCTACACCTTC	CASRDRGSDYGYTF
NA	TRBJ1-4	TRBV4-1	NA	TGCGCCAGCAGCCAGAACCCCGGGCGGGTTCTTAATGAAAAACTGTTTTTT	CASSQNPGRVLNEKLFF
TRBD1	TRBJ1-5	TRBV6-4	NA	TGTGCCAGCAGTGACGGGACAGCGAGGCATTTT	CASSDGTARHF